This TCR beta chain was retrieved from a study of shared clonotypes between healthy human individuals (dated by TCRdb to 2018 to 2020). Background on the whole study: Two women and three men aged 18 to 49 years were included in the cohort. The study deeply sequenced blood TCR repertoires of five healthy adults to estimate repertoire size and the extent of clonotype sharing between individuals. For each donor, CD4 naive and CD4 memory were each given three plates, CD8 naive was given two plates, and CD8 memory was given one plate. Leukapheresis yielded between about 0.9 and 9 billion PBMCs per donor. To increase sequencing depth and limit assay-specific biases, different laboratories used diverse techniques to prepare libraries and sequence TCR repertoires. What the authors observed across the whole study: Compared with non-shared clonotypes, clonotypes shared by all four sorted-subset donors had higher generation probabilities. Sharing across several donors was observed for roughly 5% of naive CD4, less than 4% of naive CD8, 2% to 2.5% of memory CD4, and approximately 0.41% of memory CD8 clonotypes. Rarefaction of sorted-subset datasets indicated incomplete sequencing despite the large sequencing depth. The small number of donors limited the genetic and exposure-history diversity represented. Naive subsets generally had larger estimated clonotype richness than memory subsets. Sampling was limited to blood, and TCR repertoires in tissue likely differ from TCR repertoires in blood. Pairwise subsampling indicated that sequencing depth was expected to affect the degree of clonotype sharing among donors.

Using the deep immunoSEQ assay, TCR CDR3 regions were amplified from genomic DNA by multiplex PCR. Genomic DNA extracted from each cell subset was distributed evenly over all wells of several immunoSEQ 96-well plates, and each plate served as one replicate. For sorted subsets, about 210 ng of genomic DNA, equivalent to 25,000 to 30,000 T cell genomes, went into each replicate PCR. The purified libraries were quantified using a Qubit 3.0 fluorometer, sized with a Bioanalyzer 2100, and then quantified again using the KAPA Library Quantification kit. Every immunoSEQ 96-well plate was sequenced on a dedicated single-read 150-cycle Illumina NextSeq 550 flow cell. From the authors' description of their analysis: The immunoSEQ output contained only junctional sequences without quality scores, so filtering could not match that applied to full-length reads. Sequences were annotated with PyIR, a Python wrapper for IgBLAST v1.9, using IMGT germline references to assign V/J genes and CDR3. Reads with weak V/J assignments (E-value above 1e-6), missing CDR3, stop codons, out-of-frame junctions, or ambiguous translated residues were removed. A V3J clonotype was defined by an identical inferred V gene, J gene, and CDR3 amino acid sequence. Percentage overlap between repertoires was computed as shared unique clonotypes divided by the size of the smaller repertoire. Three approaches were used to assess repertoire richness: RTK rarefaction, the Chao1 estimator, and Recon v2.1 estimates of unobserved clonotypes. Generation probabilities for all TCRbeta clonotypes obtained by the gDNA method from a handful of donors were computed using OLGA. Held by TCRdb, this immuneACCESS table contains in-frame sequences only and omits some clones. Under half of the omission traces to an unresolved V gene where checked; the cause of the rest is unknown. The V and J calls and clone size were taken over from that table, and D and trimming were inferred from the DNA. The sample data list fewer than 1 million clones, and 95% to 97% of these were observed just once. Under 0.3% of the sample is taken by the ten largest.

Counted from cysteine to phenylalanine, this CDR3 has 15 amino acids. Only the CDR3 DNA is retained, 45 bases long and in frame from the first base. At the junction V is shortened by 6 bases and J by 5 bases; bases outside the gene matches: 7. In the germline V gene, CDR1 corresponds to MNHEY and CDR2 to SVGAGI. For the CD8 naive samples, CD45RO-negative cells were positively selected for CCR7, yielding a CD45RA+CCR7+ population from which TemRA cells were excluded. The donors were healthy, HIV-negative adults with no recently reported acute infections or vaccinations. Every donor was a Caucasian adult residing in Nashville, Tennessee, USA. After blood collection by leukapheresis, PBMCs were isolated using Ficoll-Histopaque density gradient centrifugation and then cryopreserved in the vapor phase of liquid nitrogen. Purity and quantity of every magnetically sorted T cell population were checked by analytical flow cytometry. Each sorted fraction had its genomic DNA isolated and then quantified by UV absorbance on a Nanodrop 2000c.

The table lists this clone with a count of one. Its specific antigen is unknown. No quality values exist for individual bases; no much larger clone is one base distant. This TCR derives from a young man in good health. The sample was naive CD8+ T cells sorted from blood. The intended sense of this specimen's cell subset or site label: CD45RA+CCR7+. The sequence links TRBV6-5 to TRBJ2-5; 12 bases in the junction line up with TRBD1. Here the CDR3 is given as CASSWGQGAEETQYF. The DNA reads as follows: TGTGCCAGCAGCTGGGGACAGGGGGCGGAGGAGACCCAGTACTTC.